A single sample gave rise to the 25 T cell receptor beta chains below, sequenced in a study of spatial heterogeneity in lung cancer. General study findings and limits: Tumor mutation count correlated with how many alpha and beta TCRs expanded intratumorally.

The time point denotes: sample taken at primary tumor resection. Each CDR3 protein is one row after TCRdb ran MiXCR on the 5' RACE reads. The table lists some 23,000 distinct CDR3 sequences, 8.8% of them singletons. Antigen specificity for these receptors is unknown. The material sequenced was lung tumor tissue, taken at surgery. The receptors originated from a male donor with early-stage non-small cell lung cancer.

In this sample, this clonotype turned up many times. Written as DNA, the CDR3 is TGTGCCAGCAGCCGCGGAGGTGAGCAGTTCTTC. It codes for CASSRGGEQFF. The chain recombines TRBV11-2 with TRBJ2-1; weak D call: TRBD2 (5 bases). Germline V gives CDR1 SGHAT, CDR2 FQNNGV. The CDR3 contains 11 residues. The ends were cut back, 5 bases at V and 9 bases at J, with 8 bases in the middle.

The sample holds many counts of this clonotype. J is TRBJ2-3 and V is TRBV28, with 7 bases lining up with TRBD2. Trimming cost V 3 bases and J 6 bases; bases outside gene matches: 6. This CDR3 is built from 14 residues. Germline V gene lookup returns CDR1 MDHEN and CDR2 SYDVKM. CDR3 amino acids: CASSLVGGLDTQYF. The CDR3 DNA follows: TGTGCCAGCAGTTTGGTGGGAGGGCTGGATACGCAGTATTTT.

The V call is TRBV28, the J call TRBJ2-7, with 7 bases identical to TRBD2. V dropped 11 bases and J dropped 7; count of bases not matched to a gene: 17. Germline CDR1 is MDHEN and CDR2 is SYDVKM. This CDR3 spans 14 amino acids. Written as DNA, the CDR3 is TGTGCCTCGCAAGGTCTAGCGGAACCAGGGGAGCAGTACTTC. It yields the protein CASQGLAEPGEQYF.

Many counts were recorded for this clonotype. The CDR3: CSVGWRGADTQYF. CDR3 coding DNA: TGCAGCGTTGGATGGCGAGGCGCAGATACGCAGTATTTT. The chain has TRBV29-1 and TRBJ2-3; D is ambiguous. The V and J ends lost 4 bases and 4 bases respectively, with 12 bases between them. CDR1 and CDR2 from the germline V gene are SQVTM and ANQGSEA. The CDR3 contains 13 residues.

This chain uses TRBV10-3 with TRBJ1-4, with D possibly being TRBD1 (5 bases). With 8 bases removed from V and 1 base from J, the gap between germline ends came to 17 bases. The CDR3 is 16 amino acids. The germline gives CDR1 ENHRY, CDR2 SYGVKD. For the CDR3, the DNA is TGTGCCATCTCCCAGTACCACGGGGGAACTAATGAAAAACTGTTTTTT. It translates to CAISQYHGGTNEKLFF.

This clonotype has at least ten counts. This sequence joins TRBV27 and TRBJ2-7; 8 nucleotides match TRBD1. Trimming at V came to 4 bases and at J to 6 bases, leaving 11 bases not matched to a gene. The CDR3 covers 15 residues. In germline, CDR1 is MNHEY, CDR2 SMNVEV (reference sequence). CDR3 DNA sequence: TGTGCCAGCAGTTATGGGGGGACAGGAGGCTCCGAGCAGTACTTC. Translated: CASSYGGTGGSEQYF.

The chain is built from TRBV20-1 and TRBJ2-7, with D perhaps TRBD1 (7 bases). Trimming removed 5 bases at V and 7 bases at J, with 21 bases between. CDR3 length: 14 amino acids. Looked up from germline, CDR1 is DFQATT and CDR2 is SNEGSKA (reference sequence). The DNA for the CDR3 is TGCAGTGCTTTCAGGGGGGTTGATTCGGGTGAGCAGTACTTC. It specifies CSAFRGVDSGEQYF.

V gene TRBV19 combines with J gene TRBJ2-5; 7 bases align to TRBD1. CDR3 length: 14 residues. After removal of 4 bases from V and 5 bases from J, the junction contained 7 bases not matched to a gene. CDR1 and CDR2 from the germline V gene are LNHDA and SQIVND (reference sequence). The DNA for the CDR3 is TGTGCCAGTAGTAGACAGGGACCCTGGGAGACCCAGTACTTC. Translation: CASSRQGPWETQYF.

This clonotype showed up many times. This chain joins TRBV25-1 and TRBJ1-2; D perhaps matches TRBD1 (5 bases). CDR1 and CDR2 (germline): MGHDK, SYGVNS. The CDR3 is made up of 18 amino acids. V dropped 2 bases and J dropped 1 base, with 20 bases sitting between them. The CDR3 here is CASSETGGYLFDNYGYTF. The CDR3 DNA reads as TGTGCCAGCAGTGAAACAGGAGGTTATCTTTTTGATAACTATGGCTACACCTTC.

In this sample, this clonotype is medium-sized. V is TRBV6-5 and J is TRBJ1-2, with 10 bases lining up with TRBD1. Germline V gene data show CDR1 as MNHEY and CDR2 as SVGAGI. The CDR3 is made up of 15 amino acids. Losses at the gene ends were 4 bases for V and 5 bases for J; bases not matched to a gene: 7. The CDR3 DNA is TGTGCCAGCAGTTTTTCGACAGGGGGCGAGTATGGCTACACCTTC. It yields the protein CASSFSTGGEYGYTF.

This clonotype has ten or more counts. The chain is built from TRBV7-2 and TRBJ1-1; 12 bases are a match to TRBD1. J lost 10 bases, V lost 5 bases, and 11 bases had no gene match. Germline CDR1 and CDR2: SGHTA and FQGNSA. CDR3 size: 15 residues. This CDR3 reads CASSPGGQGARAAFF. The CDR3 DNA is TGTGCCAGCAGCCCCGGGGGACAGGGGGCTCGAGCAGCTTTCTTT. The entire variable domain, with the rest obtained from reference TRBV7-2 and TRBJ1-1, is as follows: GAGVSQSPSNKVTEKGKDVELRCDPISGHTALYWYRQSLGQGLEFLIYFQGNSAPDKSGLPSDRFSAERTGGSVSTLTIQRTQQEDSAVYLCASSPGGQGARAAFFGQGTRLTVV.

The V and J genes are TRBV28 and TRBJ1-2; D unclear. CDR1 and CDR2 (germline): MDHEN, SYDVKM. The CDR3 is 12 amino acids. Deletions cut 2 bases from V and 13 bases from J, with 14 bases between. CDR3 sequence: CASSLIRSRATF. The CDR3 DNA reads as TGTGCCAGCAGTTTAATTCGGAGCAGAGCCACCTTC.

About this clonotype: At one end the junction does not follow the germline gene, possibly because of a read error. This chain connects TRBV7-9 to TRBJ2-4; maybe TRBD2 (6 bases). The germline CDR1 and CDR2 sequences are SEHNR and FQNEAQ (reference sequence). The CDR3 spans 12 residues. The CDR3 DNA reads as TGTGCCAGCAGCGGGTCCGGGACTTCGGAGTGGTTC. Translation: CASSGSGTSEWF.

V gene TRBV7-2 combines with J gene TRBJ1-1; possible D gene TRBD1, 5 bases. CDR1 is SGHTA and CDR2 is FQGNSA in the germline V gene. CDR3 length: 16 amino acids. Between the trimmed V and J ends, which lost 4 bases and 1 base, there was a span of 16 bases. The CDR3 region is CASSSAQTTGNTEAFF. The CDR3, as DNA: TGTGCCAGCAGCTCCGCACAGACTACAGGGAACACTGAAGCTTTCTTT.

This clonotype has just a few counts. The chain links TRBV20-1 to TRBJ1-5; D call uncertain. The CDR3 is made up of 13 amino acids. The germline V and J ends were trimmed by 2 bases and 0 bases, with 5 bases remaining between them. CDR1 and CDR2 (germline): DFQATT, SNEGSKA (reference sequence). CDR3 residues: CSARLGSNQPQHF. The CDR3 DNA is TGCAGTGCTAGACTTGGTAGCAATCAGCCCCAGCATTTT.

This clonotype was detected many times. The genes are TRBV29-1 and TRBJ2-3; the D is unclear. This CDR3 is built from 15 residues. V was clipped by 2 bases and J by 1 base, with 13 bases between them. Looked up from germline, CDR1 is SQVTM and CDR2 is ANQGSEA. Written as DNA, the CDR3 is TGCAGCGTTGAACCCCGCAGACGCGGCACAGATACGCAGTATTTT. This codes for CSVEPRRRGTDTQYF.

This clonotype came up many times. CDR3 in amino acids: CAISESSGAKTQYF. CDR3 DNA: TGTGCCATCAGTGAATCTAGCGGGGCCAAGACCCAGTACTTC. The J gene is TRBJ2-5, the V gene TRBV10-3; 9 bases fit TRBD2. V was clipped by 3 bases and J by 6 bases; unmatched bases: 5. The CDR3 extends over 14 amino acids. CDR1 ENHRY and CDR2 SYGVKD come from the germline V gene.

The table lists this clonotype with many counts. The chain combines TRBV9 with TRBJ2-7, with a tentative D call TRBD2 (6 bases). The germline CDR1 and CDR2 sequences are SGDLS and YYNGEE. The CDR3 is made up of 14 amino acids. V lost 4 bases and J 1 base, leaving 12 bases between the germline ends. The CDR3 region is CASSLSGVSYEQYF. CDR3 nucleotides: TGTGCCAGCAGCCTCTCGGGGGTGTCCTACGAGCAGTACTTC.

This clonotype occurred many times. The CDR3 sequence: CASAVGINQPQHF. CDR3 nucleotide sequence: TGTGCCAGCGCCGTGGGGATCAATCAGCCCCAGCATTTT. V and J are TRBV6-4 and TRBJ1-5, with D unclear. The germline V and J ends were trimmed by 8 bases and 3 bases, with 11 bases remaining between them. This CDR3 is built from 13 residues. Germline V gene data show CDR1 as MRHNA and CDR2 as SNTAGT.

This clonotype was counted ten times or more. The V call is TRBV6-5, the J call TRBJ2-7; D not resolved. Germline V gene data show CDR1 as MNHEY and CDR2 as SVGAGI. Trimming took 0 bases from V and 0 from J, leaving 12 bases between them. CDR3 size: 16 residues. In DNA, the CDR3 is TGTGCCAGCAGTTACTCCTCAAATACCCCCTCCTACGAGCAGTACTTC. It yields the protein CASSYSSNTPSYEQYF.

This clonotype was seen at least ten times. The chain carries TRBV28 and TRBJ1-1; the D is unclear. Trimming took 3 bases from V and 1 from J, leaving 15 bases between them. This CDR3 has 16 residues. The germline CDR1 and CDR2 sequences are MDHEN and SYDVKM. CDR3 loop: CASSLYGSSRNTEAFF. In nucleotides, the CDR3 is TGTGCCAGCAGTTTGTACGGCAGTTCTCGGAACACTGAAGCTTTCTTT.

This clonotype was counted ten times or more. This chain joins TRBV5-5 and TRBJ2-1, with D uncertain. The ends were cut back, 5 bases at V and 0 bases at J, with 15 bases in the middle. The CDR3 covers 16 residues. The germline V gene encodes CDR1 SGHKS and CDR2 YYEKEE (reference sequence). The CDR3 loop is CASSMGRTSSYNEQFF. The CDR3, as DNA: TGTGCCAGCAGTATGGGAAGGACGAGCTCCTACAATGAGCAGTTCTTC.

The table lists this clonotype with a count of one. The chain employs TRBV23-1 and TRBJ1-5; weak D call: TRBD1 (5 bases). TRBV23-1 is noted as an ORF with a role that remains uncertain. CDR3 size: 15 residues. V lost 4 bases, J lost 9 bases, and 19 bases lay in between. The CDR3 DNA follows: TGCGCCAGCAGTCGTCCTCCTGACAGACAGACGCCCCAGCATTTT. This sequence encodes CASSRPPDRQTPQHF.

There are many counts of this clonotype. V is TRBV5-4 and J is TRBJ2-4; TRBD1 agrees at 7 bases. V lost 4 bases and J lost 5; bases outside the gene matches: 6. Germline lookup yields CDR1 SGHNT and CDR2 YYREEE (reference sequence). The CDR3 has 14 amino acids. CDR3 DNA sequence: TGTGCCAGCAGCAAGAGGGGGCGCGAAAACATTCAGTACTTC. Its translation is CASSKRGRENIQYF.

This clonotype has ten or more counts. The V gene is TRBV7-2, the J gene TRBJ2-1; possible D gene TRBD2, 5 bases. Trimming left V 6 bases short and J 8 bases short, with 14 bases between. This CDR3 region has 13 residues. Germline V CDR1 and CDR2: SGHTA, FQGNSA. The CDR3 DNA is TGTGCCAGCAGACCTCCGTCGGAGGATGAGCAGTTCTTC. This encodes CASRPPSEDEQFF.